Shown below are 19 T cell receptor beta chains from a single sample sequenced in a study of blood T cell repertoires in COVID-19. Clones were read by immunoSEQ multiplex PCR, and TCRdb kept only the in-frame ones, dropping some. The table lists about 48,000 clones, around four fifths of them singletons, with roughly 4.8% in the top ten. Input material: peripheral blood. All receptors come from a human donor in a cohort sampled during active COVID-19.

V usage is TRBV27 and J usage is TRBJ2-2; 7 bases align to TRBD2. V shed 8 bases and J 3 bases; nucleotides not matched to a gene: 9. In germline, CDR1 is MNHEY, CDR2 SMNVEV (reference sequence). The CDR3 is 15 amino acids. This chain's CDR3 is CASPGGTDDTGELFF. CDR3 sequence (DNA): TGTGCCAGCCCCGGGGGGACGGATGACACCGGGGAGCTGTTTTTT.

The chain carries TRBV6-5 and TRBJ2-7; a weak D match, TRBD1 (6 bases). CDR3 length: 14 amino acids. Trimming removed 5 bases from V and 3 bases from J, with 14 bases in between. Germline CDR1 MNHEY, CDR2 SVGAGI. Here the CDR3 reads CASSLRLTGYEQYF. The CDR3 DNA follows: TGTGCCAGCAGTCTCCGCCTGACAGGCTACGAGCAGTACTTC.

For this clone: An end of the junction does not agree with germline; a read error may underlie this. The V call is TRBV24-1, the J call TRBJ2-5, with TRBD2 matching over 8 bases. Per germline, CDR1 KGHDR and CDR2 SFDVKD. The CDR3 has 12 amino acids. CDR3 sequence (DNA): TGTGCCACCAGTGATTCCCGCGGGGGGATACACTTC. It translates to CATSDSRGGIHF.

The gene calls are TRBV21-1 and TRBJ2-5; TRBD2, the D gene given by the table, was not confirmed from the DNA. TRBV21-1 is tagged as a pseudogene. This CDR3 comprises 16 residues. CDR3: CASSKKGREPQETQYF. Here the CDR3 DNA reads TGTGCCAGCAGCAAAAAGGGGAGGGAACCCCAAGAGACCCAGTACTTC.

The gene calls are TRBV29-1 and TRBJ1-2; 9 nucleotides line up with TRBD1. Germline loops: CDR1 SQVTM, CDR2 ANQGSEA. J gave up 8 bases and V 6 bases, and 4 bases lay outside the gene matches. This CDR3 has 11 amino acids. The CDR3 protein is CSVGQGGGYTF. The DNA of the CDR3 is TGCAGCGTGGGACAGGGAGGAGGCTACACCTTC.

This chain links TRBV2 with TRBJ2-1; TRBD1 matches 9 bases. Per the germline V gene, CDR1 is SNHLY and CDR2 is FYNNEI. This CDR3 has 15 amino acids. The junction had 14 bases not matched to a gene; V was cut back by 7 bases and J by 10 bases. The CDR3 sequence: CASTQDRGSLREQFF. DNA for the CDR3: TGTGCCAGCACCCAAGACAGGGGGTCCCTCAGAGAGCAGTTCTTC. The variable domain in full, with the rest retrieved from reference TRBV2 and TRBJ2-1, is EPEVTQTPSHQVTQMGQEVILRCVPISNHLYFYWYRQILGQKVEFLVSFYNNEISEKSEIFDDQFSVERPDGSNFTLKIRSTKLEDSAMYFCASTQDRGSLREQFFGPGTRLTVL.

The V and J genes are TRBV7-8 and TRBJ2-7; no reliable D call. Trimming took 0 bases from V and 6 from J, leaving 6 bases between them. Germline values: CDR1 SGHVS, CDR2 FQNEAQ. CDR3 length equals 12 residues. In nucleotides, the CDR3 is TGTGCCAGCAGCTTAGCTGCGTCCGAGCAGTACTTC. Protein product: CASSLAASEQYF.

This clone was observed at least ten times. This rearrangement joins TRBV18 to TRBJ1-5; maybe TRBD1 (5 bases). CDR1 is KGHSH, CDR2 LQKENI, per germline. This CDR3 is 15 amino acids long. Trimming took 0 bases from V and 5 from J, leaving 11 bases between them. In DNA, the CDR3 is TGTGCCAGCTCACCACCAGACAGAAGGGATCAGCCCCAGCATTTT. As protein: CASSPPDRRDQPQHF.

This chain connects TRBV29-1 to TRBJ2-2; maybe TRBD1 (5 bases). The CDR3 sequence is 13 residues long. V lost 5 bases and J lost 7, with 14 bases in between. In germline, CDR1 is SQVTM, CDR2 ANQGSEA. DNA for the CDR3: TGCAGCGTTCTTGAATCAGGGATCGGGGAGCTGTTTTTT. It translates to CSVLESGIGELFF.

This chain uses TRBV6-1 with TRBJ2-5, with 10 bases fitting TRBD2. J was trimmed by 4 bases and V by 5 bases; bases with no gene match: 16. Per the germline V gene, CDR1 is MNHNS and CDR2 is SASEGT. CDR3 length: 18 amino acids. CDR3 loop: CASSKVSSGGPQGETQYF. Here the CDR3 DNA reads TGTGCCAGCAGTAAAGTGTCTAGCGGGGGCCCCCAGGGAGAGACCCAGTACTTC.

The rearrangement uses TRBV21-1 and TRBJ2-5; the table's D call, TRBD1, has no DNA check behind it. TRBV21-1 is noted as a pseudogene. CDR3 size: 13 residues. The CDR3: CASSPTGSETQYF. Written as DNA, the CDR3 is TGTGCCAGCAGTCCAACAGGGTCGGAGACCCAGTACTTC.

The chain uses TRBV5-1 and TRBJ1-1; D is perhaps TRBD1 (6 bases). The length of the CDR3 is 16 residues. Deletions cut 4 bases from V and 3 bases from J, with 19 bases between. The germline CDR1 and CDR2 sequences are SGHRS and YFSETQ. CDR3 coding DNA: TGCGCCAGCAGCGACCGGCTGGGGGCTCGAGACACTGAAGCTTTCTTT. Translating it yields CASSDRLGARDTEAFF.

The V call is TRBV9, the J call TRBJ1-4, with unresolved D. The CDR3 contains 13 residues. Germline CDR1 reads SGDLS; CDR2 reads YYNGEE. The V end lost 4 bases, the J end lost 2 bases, and 6 bases lay between the germline ends. Here the CDR3 reads CASSPVTNEKLFF. Here the CDR3 DNA reads TGTGCCAGCAGCCCAGTTACTAATGAAAAACTGTTTTTT.

This clone was seen only a few times. CDR3 bases: TGTGCCAGCAGCACAGAGGGGGCAGCTAACTATGGCTACACCTTC. Translating gives CASSTEGAANYGYTF. The rearrangement uses TRBV7-8 and TRBJ1-2, with TRBD1 identical over 7 bases. The CDR3 length is 15 residues. The germline gives CDR1 SGHVS, CDR2 FQNEAQ. V lost 5 bases to trimming and J lost 0 bases; unmatched junction nucleotides: 6.

CDR3 protein: CASSFPGGDTYEQYF. The CDR3 DNA reads as TGTGCCAGCAGCTTCCCCGGGGGGGATACCTACGAGCAGTACTTC. The chain carries TRBV5-4 and TRBJ2-7; 8 bases are a match to TRBD2. The CDR3 contains 15 residues. CDR1 is SGHNT and CDR2 is YYREEE in the germline V gene (reference sequence). J lost 2 bases, V lost 2 bases, and 6 bases had no gene match.

In nucleotides, the CDR3 is TGTGCCCAGAAACAGGATATGGGTTCACCCCTCCACTTT. This gives the protein CAQKQDMGSPLHF. V and J are TRBV30 and TRBJ1-6; weak D call: TRBD1 (5 bases). The length of the CDR3 is 13 residues. Per the germline V gene, CDR1 is GTSNPN and CDR2 is SVGIG (reference sequence). Trimming cost V 8 bases and J 9 bases, with 17 bases left between them.

The gene calls are TRBV19 and TRBJ2-2; 11 nucleotides match TRBD2. The trim removed 5 bases at V and 2 bases at J, leaving 4 bases unmatched. The CDR3 consists of 16 residues. Germline V lookup: CDR1 LNHDA, CDR2 SQIVND (reference sequence). Here the CDR3 reads CASSVLAGGNTGELFF. Written as DNA, the CDR3 is TGTGCCAGTAGTGTTCTAGCGGGGGGAAACACCGGGGAGCTGTTTTTT.

The chain couples TRBV6-6 to TRBJ2-2; 9 nucleotides line up with TRBD1. The germline V gene encodes CDR1 MNHNY and CDR2 SVGAGI (reference sequence). The CDR3 extends over 13 amino acids. V lost 2 bases, J lost 14 bases, and 6 bases stayed unmatched. The chain's CDR3 is CASSYPPGQGLFF. As DNA, the CDR3 is TGTGCCAGCAGTTACCCACCGGGACAGGGCCTGTTTTTT.

This clone appeared a few times. V gene TRBV23-1 combines with J gene TRBJ1-1; D gene uncertain. TRBV23-1 qualifies as an ORF whose function is uncertain. There are 13 residues in the CDR3. Deletions cut 2 bases from V and 7 bases from J, with 11 bases between. DNA for the CDR3: TGCGCCAGCAGTCAAGCAAAAAACGGTGAAGCTTTCTTT. It codes for CASSQAKNGEAFF.